The present entry profiles one T cell receptor (beta chain) with its context. Its target is not known. The sample belongs to a study of CD8 T cells in Susac syndrome. CD8+ and CD4+ T cells from blood underwent TCR beta sequencing. Definite or probable Susac syndrome was diagnosed using recently defined diagnostic criteria. Overall study results and limits: An acknowledgment was made by the study that its TCR sequencing and HLA analysis involved relatively few individuals.

The J segment lost 4 bases and the V segment lost 5 bases, leaving 14 bases of the junction unmatched. CDR1 is MGHRA and CDR2 is YSYEKL in the germline V gene. This CDR3 region has 17 residues. An input of about 0.5 to 1 ug of RNA was subjected to reverse transcription using random hexamers. TCRdb recomputed calls from the immunoSEQ multiplex PCR reads with MiXCR, one row per CDR3 protein. Here the sample spans about 170,000 distinct CDR3 sequences, 95% to 97% being singletons. The sequenced sample was CD4+ T cells from PBMCs. The chain joins TRBV4-1 to TRBJ2-5; 9 bases map to TRBD2. This TCR came from a human donor with Susac syndrome. The CDR3 DNA is TGCGCCAGCAGCACGCAGCGGGGGGCGGGAGGTCGAGAGACCCAGTACTTC. As protein: CASSTQRGAGGRETQYF.